This T cell receptor (beta chain) comes out of a study of OX40 agonist ivuxolimab in advanced cancers. At the level of the study: Patients assigned to dose escalation were diagnosed with hepatocellular carcinoma, melanoma, renal cell or head and neck cancer. Participants could have had prior anti-PD-1, anti-PD-L1 or anti-CTLA-4 therapy, and roughly 39% had some. Study-wide points: Antigen specificity was not determined for the expanded peripheral T cells. Certain nonresponding patients likewise had low normalized T-cell clonal expansion.

Only in-frame clones appear in the TCRdb table, and some are missing; sequencing was by immunoSEQ multiplex PCR. This sample has about 14,000 clones, with roughly 90% found just once. Points on this clone: Its antigen is as yet unknown.

The receptor was isolated from an adult with an advanced solid tumor such as melanoma, head and neck, liver or kidney cancer. Here the sequenced sample was CD4+ or CD8+ T cells sorted from blood, taken in a trial of the OX40 agonist ivuxolimab.

The CDR3 reads CASKEAGANVLTF. The CDR3 bases are TGCGCCAGCAAGGAGGCTGGGGCCAACGTCCTGACTTTC. This rearrangement joins TRBV4-1 to TRBJ2-6; possible D gene TRBD2, 5 bases. Trimming took 7 bases from V and 2 from J, leaving 6 bases between them. CDR1 is MGHRA, CDR2 YSYEKL, per germline. This CDR3 comprises 13 residues.